This T cell receptor (beta chain) was recorded in a study of breast tumors, draining lymph nodes, adjacent tissues. Study results and caveats: Tumors had less TCR diversity than lymph nodes, more than nontumor tissue.

This CDR3 has 12 amino acids. The V end was cut by 5 bases, the J end by 10 bases, with 14 bases between. From germline, CDR1 is MDHEN and CDR2 SYDVKM. TCRdb reprocessed the multiplex PCR reads with MiXCR, giving one entry per CDR3 protein. Of around 19,000 distinct CDR3 sequences in the sample, roughly 30% were seen once. This clonotype occurred a few times. Its specificity is not known. Input material: breast tumor tissue. This sequence joins TRBV28 and TRBJ1-1, with D tentatively TRBD1 (5 bases). This clonotype originated in a female donor with breast cancer. Some clones in this sample may be carry-over from other donors' samples. The CDR3 nucleotides read TGTGCCAGCAGTCCCCTGGGGCATCCAGCTTTCTTT. Protein sequence: CASSPLGHPAFF.